A selection of T cell receptor beta chains follows, all from one sample in a study of cytomegalovirus exposure and HLA in healthy donors. The table came from immunoSEQ multiplex PCR; TCRdb's copy has only in-frame clones and leaves some out. This sample has 52,000 or so clones, with 75% to 80% found just once. Sequenced input: PBMCs. The receptor source for this set is a woman aged 40 to 50 in good health and CMV-seropositive. CDR3s include the opening cysteine and the closing phenylalanine or tryptophan. A D gene is named only where the DNA matches it firmly. Size is omitted from some rows. Given values are once, few, many or a class for expanded clones.

. 15 TRBJ1-5 TRBV28 . CASRSNSYSNQPQHF TGTGCCAGCAGATCCAACAGTTATAGCAATCAGCCCCAGCATTTT
. 15 TRBJ2-2 TRBV13 . CASSPRQVVPGELFF TGTGCCAGCAGCCCGCGACAGGTAGTTCCCGGGGAGCTGTTTTTT
. 15 TRBJ2-2 TRBV2 . CASRLLASGTGELFF TGTGCCAGCAGACTTCTAGCTTCTGGAACCGGGGAGCTGTTTTTT
. 14 TRBJ1-2 TRBV14 . CASSQDSGVRGYTF TGTGCCAGCAGCCAAGATTCGGGGGTGCGGGGCTACACCTTC
TRBD1 13 TRBJ1-1 TRBV19 . CASSSTGDTEAFF TGTGCCAGTAGTTCAACAGGGGACACTGAAGCTTTCTTT
TRBD1 15 TRBJ2-1 TRBV7-3 few CASSLRGQSHNEQFF TGTGCCAGCAGCTTAAGGGGACAGTCACACAATGAGCAGTTCTTC
. 13 TRBJ1-5 TRBV7-2 . CASSSLGGGPQHF TGTGCCAGCAGCTCCCTGGGAGGGGGGCCCCAGCATTTT
. 14 TRBJ2-1 TRBV10-3 . CAISQPEEGDEQFF TGTGCCATCAGCCAACCTGAGGAGGGCGATGAGCAGTTCTTC
TRBD1 15 TRBJ1-4 TRBV7-8 . CASSLGTGKDEKLFF TGTGCCAGCAGCCTAGGGACAGGGAAAGACGAAAAACTGTTTTTT
TRBD2 14 TRBJ2-7 TRBV10-3 . CAISGGGAPYEQYF TGTGCCATCAGTGGGGGAGGGGCCCCCTACGAGCAGTACTTC
TRBD2 15 TRBJ2-1 TRBV10-2 . CASKGTSEFYNEQFF TGCGCCAGCAAGGGGACTAGCGAGTTCTACAATGAGCAGTTCTTC
. 14 TRBJ2-5 TRBV10-3 . CAISEGGHQETQYF TGTGCCATCAGTGAGGGAGGGCACCAAGAGACCCAGTACTTC
TRBD1 13 TRBJ2-5 TRBV30 once CAWRGTGWETQYF TGTGCCTGGAGAGGGACAGGCTGGGAGACCCAGTACTTC
TRBD2 17 TRBJ2-1 TRBV5-5 . CASSLSGGTSGYNEQFF TGTGCCAGCAGCCTGTCCGGGGGGACTAGCGGGTACAATGAGCAGTTCTTC
. 14 TRBJ2-5 TRBV7-9 . CASSHLAEKETQYF TGTGCCAGCAGCCATTTAGCGGAAAAAGAGACCCAGTACTTC
TRBD2 16 TRBJ2-5 TRBV7-6 . CASSLRTSGKKETQYF TGTGCCAGCAGCCTGAGAACTAGCGGCAAAAAAGAGACCCAGTACTTC
. 14 TRBJ1-1 TRBV11-2 . CASSSQRGGTEAFF TGTGCCAGCAGCTCCCAAAGAGGTGGGACTGAAGCTTTCTTT
. 13 TRBJ1-3 TRBV10-3 . CAISGRGGNTIYF TGTGCCATCAGTGGGAGAGGTGGAAACACCATATATTTT
. 12 TRBJ2-7 TRBV5-1 . CASSMTGVGQYF TGCGCCAGCAGCATGACGGGGGTCGGGCAGTACTTC
. 15 TRBJ2-2 TRBV28 . CASSPTQVRAGELFF TGTGCCAGCAGTCCCACTCAAGTCAGGGCTGGGGAGCTGTTTTTT
. 12 TRBJ2-1 TRBV2 few CASRDSYNEQFF TGTGCCAGCAGGGACAGCTACAATGAGCAGTTCTTC
TRBD1 15 TRBJ1-2 TRBV6-5 . CASTTGTGGDYGYTF TGTGCCAGCACGACCGGGACAGGGGGCGACTATGGCTACACCTTC
TRBD2 14 TRBJ2-7 TRBV29-1 . CSVLAGLSGYEQYF TGCAGCGTATTAGCGGGGCTCTCCGGCTACGAGCAGTACTTC
TRBD2 15 TRBJ2-5 TRBV6-1 . CASRAGLAGQETQYF TGTGCCAGCAGAGCAGGACTAGCGGGGCAAGAGACCCAGTACTTC
TRBD1 12 TRBJ1-5 TRBV19 . CASSKGAGPQHF TGTGCCAGTAGTAAGGGGGCGGGGCCCCAGCATTTT
TRBD2 13 TRBJ2-1 TRBV29-1 few CSGAGLAGGKQFF TGCAGCGGCGCGGGACTAGCGGGGGGGAAGCAGTTCTTC